This TCR beta chain was recovered during a study of control samples from healthy donors and cancer patients. Method: immunoSEQ multiplex PCR; TCRdb's copy keeps in-frame clones and lacks some. This repertoire shows tens of thousands of clones, approximately 82% found once; its top ten account for roughly 44%. Germline loops: CDR1 LNHNV, CDR2 YYDKDF (reference sequence). The CDR3 extends over 15 amino acids. The trim removed 3 bases at V and 4 bases at J, leaving 5 bases unmatched. This clone was observed a handful of times. The receptor was derived from a man aged 55 to 70 in good health. The V call is TRBV15, the J call TRBJ1-5; the match to TRBD1 covers 8 bases. The source material was blood. CDR3 amino acids: CATSSGTGVNQPQHF. The CDR3 DNA reads TGTGCCACCAGCAGCGGGACAGGAGTTAATCAGCCCCAGCATTTT.